Here is one T cell receptor (beta chain) with its context. The entry originates in a study of cytomegalovirus exposure and HLA in healthy donors. Clones were read by immunoSEQ multiplex PCR, and TCRdb kept only the in-frame ones, dropping some. The sample shows 150,000 or so clones, roughly 89% of them seen only once. V shed 2 bases, J shed 1 base, and the junction held 7 bases outside the gene matches. From germline, CDR1 is KGHSH and CDR2 LQKENI. This CDR3 has 17 amino acids. The receptor was isolated from a woman in her twenties or thirties in good health and CMV-seronegative. This chain links TRBV18 with TRBJ2-3; 9 bases fit TRBD1. Sequencing used PBMCs. In DNA form, the CDR3 reads TGTGCCAGCTCACCATTTAGTCGGACAGGGGGCACAGATACGCAGTATTTT. It encodes CASSPFSRTGGTDTQYF.